The clone carrying this TCR beta chain was detected only a few times. The antigen remains unidentified. The data were produced by immunoSEQ multiplex PCR, yet TCRdb's version contains in-frame clones alone and is incomplete. This sample has approximately 89,000 clones, with 88% found just once. This sample was taken from a study of T cell responses to AZD1222 COVID-19 vaccine. Study summary: Samples with a second dose at about 4 or about 12 weeks were pooled together. Study findings and constraints: The donors showed a predominance of white British ancestry and of females, with possible underestimation of clonal diversity.

This receptor was obtained from an adult in good health. Here the sequenced sample was peripheral blood, taken on day 0 of AZD1222 vaccination.

The CDR3 bases are TGTGCCAGCAGTTTCGGACAGTACCATTTGAACACTGAAGCTTTCTTT. Translation: CASSFGQYHLNTEAFF. The chain carries TRBV27 and TRBJ1-1; weak D call: TRBD1 (6 bases). CDR1 and CDR2 (germline): MNHEY, SMNVEV (reference sequence). The CDR3 length is 16 residues. With 3 bases removed from V and 0 bases from J, the gap between germline ends came to 14 bases.